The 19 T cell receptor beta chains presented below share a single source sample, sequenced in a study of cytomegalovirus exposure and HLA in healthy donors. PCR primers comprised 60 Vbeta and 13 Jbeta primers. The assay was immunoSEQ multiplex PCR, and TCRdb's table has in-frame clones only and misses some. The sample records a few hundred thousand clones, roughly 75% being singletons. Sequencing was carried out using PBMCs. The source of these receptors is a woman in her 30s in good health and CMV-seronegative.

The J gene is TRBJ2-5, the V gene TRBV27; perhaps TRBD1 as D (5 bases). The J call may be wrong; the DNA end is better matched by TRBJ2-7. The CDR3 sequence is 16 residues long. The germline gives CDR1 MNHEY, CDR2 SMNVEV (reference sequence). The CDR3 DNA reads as TGTGCCAGCAGTTTCATCACAGGTCGTGGCTCCTACGAGCAGTACTTC. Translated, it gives CASSFITGRGSYEQYF.

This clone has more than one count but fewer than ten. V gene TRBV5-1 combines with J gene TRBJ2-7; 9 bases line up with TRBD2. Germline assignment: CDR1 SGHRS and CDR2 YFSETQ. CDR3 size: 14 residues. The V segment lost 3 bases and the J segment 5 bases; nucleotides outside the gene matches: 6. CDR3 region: CASSWGAGGNEQYF. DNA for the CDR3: TGCGCCAGCAGCTGGGGAGCGGGGGGAAACGAGCAGTACTTC.

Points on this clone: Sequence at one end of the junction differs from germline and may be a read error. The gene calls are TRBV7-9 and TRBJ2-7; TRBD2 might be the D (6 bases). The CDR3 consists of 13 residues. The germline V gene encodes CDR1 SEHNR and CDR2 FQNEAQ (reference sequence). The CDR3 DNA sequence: TGTTCCAGCAGCCCCATTACTAGCCTCGAGCAGTACTTC. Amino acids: CSSSPITSLEQYF.

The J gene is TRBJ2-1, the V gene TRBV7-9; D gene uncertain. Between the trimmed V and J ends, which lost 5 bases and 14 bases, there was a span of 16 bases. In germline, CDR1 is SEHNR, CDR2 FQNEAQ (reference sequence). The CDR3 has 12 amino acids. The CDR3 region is CASSDRGEEKFF. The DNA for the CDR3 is TGTGCCAGCAGCGACCGAGGAGAGGAGAAGTTCTTC.

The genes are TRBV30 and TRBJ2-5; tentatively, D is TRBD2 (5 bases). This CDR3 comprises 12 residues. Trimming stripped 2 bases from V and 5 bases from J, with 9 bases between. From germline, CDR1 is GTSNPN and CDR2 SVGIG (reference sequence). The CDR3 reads CAWSPRGETQYF. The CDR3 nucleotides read TGTGCCTGGAGTCCCCGAGGGGAGACCCAGTACTTC.

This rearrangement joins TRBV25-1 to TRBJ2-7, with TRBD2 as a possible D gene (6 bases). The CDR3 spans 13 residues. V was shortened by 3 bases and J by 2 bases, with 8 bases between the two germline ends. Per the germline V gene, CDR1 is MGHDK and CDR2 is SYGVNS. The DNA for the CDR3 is TGTGCCAGCAGTGACGGGGGTGCCTACGAGCAGTACTTC. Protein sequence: CASSDGGAYEQYF.

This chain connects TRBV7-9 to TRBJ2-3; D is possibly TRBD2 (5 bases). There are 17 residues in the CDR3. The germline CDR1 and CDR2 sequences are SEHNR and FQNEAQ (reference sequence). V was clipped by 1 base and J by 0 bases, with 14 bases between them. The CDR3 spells CASSLVGAGGSTDTQYF. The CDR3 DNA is TGTGCCAGCAGCTTAGTGGGAGCAGGCGGCAGCACAGATACGCAGTATTTT.

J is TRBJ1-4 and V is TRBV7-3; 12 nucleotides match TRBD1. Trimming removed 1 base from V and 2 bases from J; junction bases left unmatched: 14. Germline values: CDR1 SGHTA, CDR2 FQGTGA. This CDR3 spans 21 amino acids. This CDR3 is CASSLRFLIGTGGDTNEKLFF. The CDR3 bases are TGTGCCAGCAGCTTAAGGTTCCTGATAGGGACAGGGGGCGATACTAATGAAAAACTGTTTTTT.

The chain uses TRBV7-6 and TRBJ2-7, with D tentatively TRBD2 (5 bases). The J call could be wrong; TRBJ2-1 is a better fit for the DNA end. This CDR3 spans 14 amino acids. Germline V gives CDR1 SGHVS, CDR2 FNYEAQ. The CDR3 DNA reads TGTGCCAGCAGCGGGAGTAGGCTCTACAATGAGCAGTTCTTC. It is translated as CASSGSRLYNEQFF.

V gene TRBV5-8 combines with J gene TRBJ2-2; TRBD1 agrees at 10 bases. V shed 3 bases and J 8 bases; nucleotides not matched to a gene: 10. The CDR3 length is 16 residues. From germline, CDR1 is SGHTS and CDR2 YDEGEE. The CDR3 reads CASSSGVTGGFGELFF. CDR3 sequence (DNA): TGTGCCAGCAGCTCAGGGGTGACAGGGGGCTTTGGGGAGCTGTTTTTT.

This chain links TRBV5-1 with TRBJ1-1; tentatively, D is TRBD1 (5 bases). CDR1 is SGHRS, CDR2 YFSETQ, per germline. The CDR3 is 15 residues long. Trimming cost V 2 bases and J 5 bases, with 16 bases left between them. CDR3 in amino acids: CASSLPGRPGTEAFF. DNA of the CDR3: TGCGCCAGCAGCTTACCAGGCCGTCCAGGGACTGAAGCTTTCTTT.

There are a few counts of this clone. For the CDR3, the DNA is TGTGCCAGCAGCTTTTTTGTAGATCCAGATACGCAGTATTTT. It translates to CASSFFVDPDTQYF. The chain uses TRBV7-3 and TRBJ2-3; D is undetermined. The CDR3 loop spans 14 amino acids. Germline CDR1 and CDR2: SGHTA and FQGTGA. Trimming took off 3 bases at V and 4 bases at J, with 11 bases between the two ends.

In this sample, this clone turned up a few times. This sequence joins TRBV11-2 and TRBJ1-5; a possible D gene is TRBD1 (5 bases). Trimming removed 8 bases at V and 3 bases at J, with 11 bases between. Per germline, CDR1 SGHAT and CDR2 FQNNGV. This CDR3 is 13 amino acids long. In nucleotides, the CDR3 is TGTGCCAGCCGGAGGGGCCTCAATCAGCCCCAGCATTTT. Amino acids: CASRRGLNQPQHF.

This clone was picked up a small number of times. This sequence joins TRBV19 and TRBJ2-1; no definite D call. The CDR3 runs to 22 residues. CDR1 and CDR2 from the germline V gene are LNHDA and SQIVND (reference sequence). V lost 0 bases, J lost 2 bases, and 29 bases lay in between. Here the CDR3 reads CASSIDSTSKRLLSSPYNEQFF. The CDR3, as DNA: TGTGCCAGTAGTATAGATTCCACAAGCAAAAGACTCCTTTCATCCCCCTACAATGAGCAGTTCTTC.

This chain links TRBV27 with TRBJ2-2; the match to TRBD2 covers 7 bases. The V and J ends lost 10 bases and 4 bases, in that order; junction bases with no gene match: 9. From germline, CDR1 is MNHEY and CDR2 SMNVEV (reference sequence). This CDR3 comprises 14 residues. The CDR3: CATGRDYFTGELFF. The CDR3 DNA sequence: TGTGCCACCGGACGGGACTATTTCACCGGGGAGCTGTTTTTT.

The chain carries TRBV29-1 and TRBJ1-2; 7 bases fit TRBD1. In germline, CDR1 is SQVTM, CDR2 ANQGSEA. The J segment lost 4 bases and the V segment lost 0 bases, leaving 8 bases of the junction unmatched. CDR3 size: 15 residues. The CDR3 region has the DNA TGCAGCGTTGAAGATCAGGGGACAGACCCCTATGGCTACACCTTC. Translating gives CSVEDQGTDPYGYTF.

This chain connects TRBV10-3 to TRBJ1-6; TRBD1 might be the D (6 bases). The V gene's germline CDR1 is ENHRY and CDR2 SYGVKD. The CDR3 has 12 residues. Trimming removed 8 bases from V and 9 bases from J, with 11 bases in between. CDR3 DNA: TGTGCCATCCAAAGGGGGACTTCACCCCTCCACTTT. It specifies CAIQRGTSPLHF.

The CDR3 loop reads CASSQEVGLAGGSSYEQYF. The CDR3 DNA is TGTGCCAGCAGCCAAGAAGTCGGACTAGCGGGAGGGAGCTCCTACGAGCAGTACTTC. The chain carries TRBV4-2 and TRBJ2-7; 15 bases fit TRBD2. From germline, CDR1 is LGHNA and CDR2 YNFKEQ. The CDR3 totals 19 residues. Trimming took 0 bases from V and 0 from J; bases not matched to a gene: 6.

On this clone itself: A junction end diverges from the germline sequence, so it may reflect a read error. The CDR3 loop reads CSSSPRQGQAMNTEAFF. CDR3 in DNA: TGTTCCAGCAGCCCTCGTCAGGGACAGGCCATGAACACTGAAGCTTTCTTT. The chain has TRBV7-9 and TRBJ1-1; 8 nucleotides line up with TRBD1. The CDR3 loop spans 17 amino acids. Looked up from germline, CDR1 is SEHNR and CDR2 is FQNEAQ (reference sequence).